This T cell receptor (beta chain) was captured in a study of CD8+CD57+ T cells in acquired aplastic anemia. Study in general: Sorted CD4+ and CD8+ cell DNA averaged around 3.3 ug.

Germline CDR1 reads SGHRS; CDR2 reads YFSETQ. This CDR3 is built from 14 residues. It was genomic DNA that served as the template for profiling TCR beta VDJ and CDR3. TCRdb processed the reads anew with MiXCR; each CDR3 protein has one entry. The repertoire holds fewer than 300,000 distinct CDR3 sequences, with roughly 82% as singletons. In regard to this clonotype: Here the CDR3 omits its conserved ending phenylalanine or tryptophan, so a read error is the likely source.

Selection for sequencing was limited to patients who had shown CD8+CD57+ cell expansion by flow cytometry. The sequence derives from a human donor with aplastic anemia. The rearrangement joins TRBV5-1 to TRBJ1-1; D may be TRBD1 (6 bases). Material for sequencing was sorted CD4+, CD8+, or CD8+CD57+ T cells (not recorded which) from PBMCs. The CDR3 nucleotides are TGCGCCAGCAGCTTCGGGACATACAACAATGAAGCTTTCCTT. This sequence encodes CASSFGTYNNEAFL.